This TCR beta chain was observed in a study of blood T cell repertoires in COVID-19. About the research overall: COVID-19 samples, acute and convalescent, were from the United States, Italy and Spain.

This clone was seen a handful of times. Profiled with immunoSEQ multiplex PCR; TCRdb holds only in-frame clones, not every one. Among roughly 150,000 clones listed, around 77% were seen once. Trimming removed 4 bases at V and 5 bases at J, with 8 bases between. This CDR3 spans 12 amino acids. Germline CDR1 and CDR2: SGHAT and FQNNGV. The origin of this receptor is a man aged 70 or older with acute or convalescent COVID-19. The J gene is TRBJ1-2, the V gene TRBV11-2; D is ambiguous. Source material: peripheral blood. DNA of the CDR3: TGTGCCAGCAGCTCAGAGGCTTATGGCTACACCTTC. Its translation is CASSSEAYGYTF. The full variable domain, with the rest looked up from reference TRBV11-2 and TRBJ1-2, is EAGVAQSPRYKIIEKRQSVAFWCNPISGHATLYWYQQILGQGPKLLIQFQNNGVVDDSQLPKDRFSAERLKGVDSTLKIQPAKLEDSAVYLCASSSEAYGYTFGSGTRLTVV.